Following are 3 T cell receptor beta chains from one sample sequenced in a study of T-cell reconstitution after alpha-beta-depleted transplantation in children. Preparation of the TCRbeta library was carried out with unique molecular identifiers. In TCRdb, the PCR reads were re-called with MiXCR into one record per CDR3 protein. Among 190,000 or so distinct CDR3 sequences listed, more than 6.5% were seen once. Sequencing was performed on PBMCs from the stem cell graft donor, taken from the stem cell graft. These receptors were taken from a human donor who donated a stem cell graft to a child with Wiskott-Aldrich syndrome.

The table lists this clonotype with a few counts. The rearrangement uses TRBV20-1 and TRBJ1-1; D call uncertain. The V gene lost 4 bases and the J gene lost 6 bases, with 12 bases spanning the gap. The CDR3 is 12 residues long. CDR1 and CDR2 from the germline V gene are DFQATT and SNEGSKA (reference sequence). The CDR3, as DNA: TGCAGTGCTACCCCAAGACCCGCTGAAGCTTTCTTT. Amino acid sequence: CSATPRPAEAFF.

This clonotype has ten or more counts. The chain uses TRBV7-9 and TRBJ2-7, with 7 bases aligning to TRBD1. This CDR3 is built from 14 residues. Trimming removed 5 bases from V and 3 bases from J; junction bases left unmatched: 7. The V gene's germline CDR1 is SEHNR and CDR2 FQNEAQ (reference sequence). CDR3 protein: CASSHRGQIYEQYF. The CDR3 DNA follows: TGTGCCAGCAGCCACCGGGGACAGATCTACGAGCAGTACTTC.

This chain connects TRBV20-1 to TRBJ1-5, with a weak D call TRBD1 (5 bases). CDR3 length: 13 amino acids. V shed 0 bases and J shed 7 bases, with 10 bases lying between them. Germline lookup yields CDR1 DFQATT and CDR2 SNEGSKA (reference sequence). This chain's CDR3 is CSARDIGDQPQHF. The CDR3 nucleotides read TGCAGTGCTAGAGATATCGGGGACCAGCCCCAGCATTTT.